The T cell receptor (beta chain) under discussion was sequenced for a study of STAT5B mutations in CD4+ large granular lymphocyte leukemia. Whole-study results and caveats: Main leukemic clonotypes were patient-specific, but roughly 26% appeared at low frequency elsewhere. CD4-sorted patient repertoires seemed more clonal than healthy CD4+ repertoires. The CD4+ versus CD8+ T-LGLL clonality difference may reflect limited sample size.

Notes on this clone: Its cognate antigen is unknown.

The J segment lost 3 bases and the V segment lost 6 bases, leaving 10 bases of the junction unmatched. There are 16 residues in the CDR3. Germline V gene lookup returns CDR1 SGHDT and CDR2 YYEEEE. The assay was run at survey level. The data were produced by immunoSEQ multiplex PCR, yet TCRdb's version contains in-frame clones alone and is incomplete. Of 30,000 to 40,000 clones listed, 69% were seen once; the top ten hold under 3.5%. The gene calls are TRBV5-6 and TRBJ1-2; TRBD1 matches 11 bases. The sequenced sample consisted of CD4+ T cells from blood buffy coats. The sequence derives from a human donor in good health. DNA for the CDR3: TGTGCCAGCAACCCGGACAGGGGGCGTTCGGACTATGGCTACACCTTC. Encoded protein: CASNPDRGRSDYGYTF.